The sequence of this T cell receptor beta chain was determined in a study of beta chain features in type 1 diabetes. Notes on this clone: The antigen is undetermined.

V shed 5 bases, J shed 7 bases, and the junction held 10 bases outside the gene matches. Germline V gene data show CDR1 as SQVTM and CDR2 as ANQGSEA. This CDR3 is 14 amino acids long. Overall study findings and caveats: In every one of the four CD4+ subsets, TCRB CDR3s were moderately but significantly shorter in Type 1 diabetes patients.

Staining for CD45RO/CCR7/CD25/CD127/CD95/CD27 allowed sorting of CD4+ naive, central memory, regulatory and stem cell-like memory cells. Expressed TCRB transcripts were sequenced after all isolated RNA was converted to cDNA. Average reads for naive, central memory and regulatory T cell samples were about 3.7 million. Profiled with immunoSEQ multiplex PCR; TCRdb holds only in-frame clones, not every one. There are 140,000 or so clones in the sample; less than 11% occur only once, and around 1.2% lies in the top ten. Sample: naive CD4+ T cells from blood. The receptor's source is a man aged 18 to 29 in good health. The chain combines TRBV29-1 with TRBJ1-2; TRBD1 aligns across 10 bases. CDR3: CSVKLGQGISGYTF. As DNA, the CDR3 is TGCAGCGTTAAGTTGGGACAGGGGATCTCTGGCTACACCTTC.